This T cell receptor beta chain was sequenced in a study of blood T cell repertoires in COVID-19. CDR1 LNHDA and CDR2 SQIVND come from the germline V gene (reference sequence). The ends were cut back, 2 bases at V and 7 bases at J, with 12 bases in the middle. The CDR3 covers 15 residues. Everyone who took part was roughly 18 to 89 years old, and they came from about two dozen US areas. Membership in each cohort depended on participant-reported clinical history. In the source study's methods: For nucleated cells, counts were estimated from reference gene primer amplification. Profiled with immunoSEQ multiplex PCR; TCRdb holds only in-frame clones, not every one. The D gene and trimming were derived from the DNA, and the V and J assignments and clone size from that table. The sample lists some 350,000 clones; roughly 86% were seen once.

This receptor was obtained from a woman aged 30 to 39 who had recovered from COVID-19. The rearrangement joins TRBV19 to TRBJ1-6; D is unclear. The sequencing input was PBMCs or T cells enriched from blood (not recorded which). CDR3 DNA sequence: TGTGCCAGTAGTATATACGGGATCCTGAATTCACCCCTCCACTTT. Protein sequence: CASSIYGILNSPLHF.